Listed below are T cell receptor beta chains from one sample, sequenced in a study of T cell responses to AZD1222 COVID-19 vaccine. Here immunoSEQ multiplex PCR was the method, and the copy in TCRdb shows in-frame clones only, minus some. Here the sample spans tens of thousands of clones, roughly 87% being singletons. The sequencing here drew on peripheral blood, taken 28 days after the second AZD1222 dose. These receptors came from an adult who received the AZD1222 COVID-19 vaccine. Each CDR3 is given with its conserved first and last residue. D genes are given only for firm matches. Only some rows state a clone size, as once, few, many or a class for expanded clones.

abundance: -; v_gene: TRBV30; j_gene: TRBJ2-1; d_gene: -; CDR3aa: CAWSLRRPYNEQFF; CDR3nt: TGTGCCTGGAGTCTCAGGAGACCCTACAATGAGCAGTTCTTC
abundance: -; v_gene: TRBV7-9; j_gene: TRBJ1-2; d_gene: TRBD1; CDR3aa: CASSPGQLFSKGYTF; CDR3nt: TGTGCCAGCAGCCCGGGACAGTTATTTTCGAAAGGCTACACCTTC
abundance: -; v_gene: TRBV27; j_gene: TRBJ2-7; d_gene: TRBD1; CDR3aa: CASSFRGNSYEQYF; CDR3nt: TGTGCCAGCAGTTTCAGGGGGAACAGCTACGAGCAGTACTTC
abundance: -; v_gene: TRBV20-1; j_gene: TRBJ2-3; d_gene: TRBD2; CDR3aa: CSASRTSGGVDTQYF; CDR3nt: TGCAGTGCTAGTAGGACTAGCGGGGGAGTGGATACGCAGTATTTT
abundance: -; v_gene: TRBV10-3; j_gene: TRBJ2-2; d_gene: -; CDR3aa: CATSEAGNTGELFF; CDR3nt: TGTGCCACTTCGGAGGCGGGGAACACCGGGGAGCTGTTTTTT
abundance: -; v_gene: TRBV12-3/TRBV12-4; j_gene: TRBJ1-1; d_gene: -; CDR3aa: CASSFSLFEAFF; CDR3nt: TGTGCCAGCAGTTTTTCCCTCTTTGAAGCTTTCTTT
abundance: -; v_gene: TRBV5-1; j_gene: TRBJ2-3; d_gene: -; CDR3aa: CASSLASMAGTDTQYF; CDR3nt: TGCGCCAGCAGCTTGGCGTCCATGGCTGGCACAGATACGCAGTATTTT
abundance: -; v_gene: TRBV5-8; j_gene: TRBJ1-2; d_gene: -; CDR3aa: CASRIVGGGYTF; CDR3nt: TGTGCCAGCAGAATCGTCGGGGGTGGCTACACCTTC
abundance: -; v_gene: TRBV12-3/TRBV12-4; j_gene: TRBJ1-2; d_gene: TRBD1; CDR3aa: CASSPDRVAGYTF; CDR3nt: TGTGCCAGCAGCCCGGACAGGGTTGCTGGCTACACCTTC
abundance: -; v_gene: TRBV6-2/TRBV6-3; j_gene: TRBJ1-2; d_gene: TRBD1; CDR3aa: CASSYWDRVYGYTF; CDR3nt: TGTGCCAGCAGTTACTGGGACAGAGTCTATGGCTACACCTTC
abundance: -; v_gene: TRBV7-2; j_gene: TRBJ2-3; d_gene: -; CDR3aa: CASSLGGGLTDTQYF; CDR3nt: TGTGCCAGCAGCTTAGGCGGTGGCCTCACAGATACGCAGTATTTT
abundance: once; v_gene: TRBV19; j_gene: TRBJ2-3; d_gene: -; CDR3aa: CASSLQGFADTQYF; CDR3nt: TGTGCCAGTAGTCTACAGGGTTTCGCAGATACGCAGTATTTT
abundance: -; v_gene: TRBV6-6; j_gene: TRBJ1-4; d_gene: TRBD1; CDR3aa: CASSWRTGGEEKLFF; CDR3nt: TGTGCCAGCAGTTGGAGGACAGGGGGTGAAGAAAAACTGTTTTTT
abundance: -; v_gene: TRBV9; j_gene: TRBJ2-3; d_gene: -; CDR3aa: CASSETLNRDGRDTQYF; CDR3nt: TGTGCCAGCAGCGAGACTCTTAACCGGGACGGACGAGATACGCAGTATTTT
abundance: -; v_gene: TRBV3-1/TRBV3-2; j_gene: TRBJ2-7; d_gene: TRBD2; CDR3aa: CATAQSPSGAYEQYF; CDR3nt: TGTGCCACCGCCCAATCCCCCAGCGGGGCCTACGAGCAGTACTTC
abundance: few; v_gene: TRBV5-1; j_gene: TRBJ2-3; d_gene: TRBD1; CDR3aa: CASSVGQGGDTQYF; CDR3nt: TGCGCCAGCAGTGTGGGACAGGGTGGAGATACGCAGTATTTT
abundance: -; v_gene: TRBV3-1/TRBV3-2; j_gene: TRBJ2-3; d_gene: -; CDR3aa: CASSPRLRTDTQYF; CDR3nt: TGTGCCAGCAGCCCAAGACTTCGCACAGATACGCAGTATTTT
abundance: -; v_gene: TRBV5-5; j_gene: TRBJ1-5; d_gene: -; CDR3aa: CASSLHPDRPAAQHF; CDR3nt: TGTGCCAGCAGCTTACACCCGGACCGGCCTGCGGCCCAGCATTTT
abundance: -; v_gene: TRBV11-3; j_gene: TRBJ2-5; d_gene: TRBD1; CDR3aa: CASSLTGHETQYF; CDR3nt: TGTGCCAGCAGCTTGACAGGGCACGAGACCCAGTACTTC
abundance: -; v_gene: TRBV10-3; j_gene: TRBJ2-3; d_gene: -; CDR3aa: CAISGRGARTDTQYF; CDR3nt: TGTGCCATCAGTGGGAGGGGGGCACGAACAGATACGCAGTATTTT
abundance: -; v_gene: TRBV7-9; j_gene: TRBJ2-2; d_gene: TRBD1; CDR3aa: CASSRTGGSNTGELFF; CDR3nt: TGTGCCAGCAGTCGGACAGGGGGCTCGAACACCGGGGAGCTGTTTTTT
abundance: -; v_gene: TRBV5-1; j_gene: TRBJ2-7; d_gene: TRBD1; CDR3aa: CASSLVAGGIYEQYF; CDR3nt: TGCGCCAGCAGCTTGGTCGCAGGGGGTATCTACGAGCAGTACTTC
abundance: -; v_gene: TRBV2; j_gene: TRBJ2-7; d_gene: -; CDR3aa: CASSVGGALPYEQYF; CDR3nt: TGTGCCAGCAGTGTGGGGGGTGCCCTCCCCTACGAGCAGTACTTC
abundance: -; v_gene: TRBV3-1/TRBV3-2; j_gene: TRBJ2-1; d_gene: -; CDR3aa: CASRPAGSGQQFF; CDR3nt: TGTGCCAGCCGCCCGGCGGGTAGCGGACAGCAGTTCTTC
abundance: -; v_gene: TRBV7-8; j_gene: TRBJ1-2; d_gene: -; CDR3aa: CASSLEGRTNTF; CDR3nt: TGTGCCAGCAGCTTAGAGGGACGGACTAACACCTTC
abundance: -; v_gene: TRBV7-9; j_gene: TRBJ1-6; d_gene: -; CDR3aa: CASTANGNSPLHF; CDR3nt: TGTGCCAGCACCGCCAATGGGAATTCACCCCTCCACTTT
abundance: -; v_gene: TRBV5-4; j_gene: TRBJ1-1; d_gene: -; CDR3aa: CASSLGQKLEAFF; CDR3nt: TGTGCCAGCAGCTTGGGACAGAAACTTGAAGCTTTCTTT
abundance: -; v_gene: TRBV12-5; j_gene: TRBJ2-7; d_gene: -; CDR3aa: CASGLQGGGYEQYF; CDR3nt: TGTGCTAGTGGTTTACAGGGTGGGGGCTACGAGCAGTACTTC
abundance: -; v_gene: TRBV6-2/TRBV6-3; j_gene: TRBJ2-7; d_gene: -; CDR3aa: CASSYSGASVTYEQYF; CDR3nt: TGTGCCAGCAGTTACTCCGGTGCTAGCGTGACCTACGAGCAGTACTTC
abundance: -; v_gene: TRBV4-1; j_gene: TRBJ2-7; d_gene: -; CDR3aa: CASSRTGSYEQYF; CDR3nt: TGCGCCAGCAGCCGAACAGGCTCCTACGAGCAGTACTTC
abundance: once; v_gene: TRBV30; j_gene: TRBJ2-2; d_gene: -; CDR3aa: CAWSSIQTTGELFF; CDR3nt: TGTGCCTGGAGTAGTATTCAAACCACCGGGGAGCTGTTTTTT
abundance: -; v_gene: TRBV27; j_gene: TRBJ2-7; d_gene: TRBD1; CDR3aa: CASSSGQGSYEQYF; CDR3nt: TGTGCCAGCAGTTCGGGACAGGGCTCCTACGAGCAGTACTTC
abundance: -; v_gene: TRBV11-2; j_gene: TRBJ2-1; d_gene: -; CDR3aa: CASSSLQGQVNEQFF; CDR3nt: TGTGCCAGCAGCTCACTTCAGGGGCAAGTCAATGAGCAGTTCTTC
abundance: -; v_gene: TRBV30; j_gene: TRBJ1-2; d_gene: TRBD1; CDR3aa: CALRDRGRSYGYTF; CDR3nt: TGTGCCTTGCGGGACAGGGGGCGAAGCTATGGCTACACCTTC
abundance: -; v_gene: TRBV9; j_gene: TRBJ2-3; d_gene: -; CDR3aa: CASSSDGATDTQYF; CDR3nt: TGTGCCAGCAGCTCCGACGGAGCCACAGATACGCAGTATTTT
abundance: -; v_gene: TRBV10-3; j_gene: TRBJ1-1; d_gene: -; CDR3aa: CAISVATGRGTEAFF; CDR3nt: TGTGCCATCAGTGTCGCCACAGGGAGGGGCACTGAAGCTTTCTTT
abundance: -; v_gene: TRBV27; j_gene: TRBJ1-6; d_gene: -; CDR3aa: CASKKDSYNSPLHF; CDR3nt: TGTGCCAGCAAGAAGGACAGTTATAATTCACCCCTCCACTTT
abundance: -; v_gene: TRBV19; j_gene: TRBJ2-6; d_gene: -; CDR3aa: CASSIDLRSTSSGANVLTF; CDR3nt: TGTGCCAGTAGTATAGATCTAAGGAGCACGAGCTCTGGGGCCAACGTCCTGACTTTC
abundance: -; v_gene: TRBV11-2; j_gene: TRBJ1-6; d_gene: -; CDR3aa: CASSLEGVGSPLHF; CDR3nt: TGTGCCAGCAGCTTGGAGGGGGTAGGATCACCCCTCCACTTT
abundance: -; v_gene: TRBV4-1; j_gene: TRBJ1-2; d_gene: TRBD1; CDR3aa: CASSQDPGTGYGYTF; CDR3nt: TGCGCCAGCAGCCAAGATCCGGGGACAGGGTACGGCTACACCTTC
abundance: -; v_gene: TRBV5-5; j_gene: TRBJ1-2; d_gene: TRBD1; CDR3aa: CASSTTGNYGYTF; CDR3nt: TGTGCCAGCAGCACGACAGGGAACTATGGCTACACCTTC
abundance: -; v_gene: TRBV7-9; j_gene: TRBJ1-1; d_gene: -; CDR3aa: CASSSQGGTEAFF; CDR3nt: TGTGCCAGCAGCTCCCAGGGTGGGACTGAAGCTTTCTTT
abundance: -; v_gene: TRBV11-2; j_gene: TRBJ2-5; d_gene: -; CDR3aa: CASSLVSGARETQYF; CDR3nt: TGTGCCAGCAGCTTAGTGTCTGGGGCGCGGGAGACCCAGTACTTC
abundance: -; v_gene: TRBV3-1/TRBV3-2; j_gene: TRBJ1-5; d_gene: -; CDR3aa: CASSQDLSQPQHF; CDR3nt: TGTGCCAGCAGCCAAGATCTATCCCAGCCCCAGCATTTT
abundance: -; v_gene: TRBV23-1; j_gene: TRBJ2-7; d_gene: -; CDR3aa: CASFRSYRATYEQYF; CDR3nt: TGCGCCAGCTTTCGGAGTTACAGGGCCACCTACGAGCAGTACTTC
abundance: -; v_gene: TRBV29-1; j_gene: TRBJ2-7; d_gene: TRBD1; CDR3aa: CSVEPRGRPYEQYF; CDR3nt: TGCAGCGTTGAACCCAGGGGGCGCCCCTACGAGCAGTACTTC
abundance: -; v_gene: TRBV5-4; j_gene: TRBJ2-5; d_gene: TRBD2; CDR3aa: CASKTRPSGGGETQYF; CDR3nt: TGTGCCAGCAAAACCCGCCCCTCGGGCGGGGGAGAGACCCAGTACTTC
abundance: once; v_gene: TRBV6-5; j_gene: TRBJ2-7; d_gene: -; CDR3aa: CASSYQRHYEQYF; CDR3nt: TGTGCCAGCAGTTACCAACGCCACTACGAGCAGTACTTC
abundance: -; v_gene: TRBV11-3; j_gene: TRBJ2-7; d_gene: TRBD1; CDR3aa: CASSFGQGNYEQYF; CDR3nt: TGTGCCAGCAGCTTCGGACAGGGCAACTACGAGCAGTACTTC
abundance: -; v_gene: TRBV5-4; j_gene: TRBJ2-7; d_gene: -; CDR3aa: CASSLGSSYEQYF; CDR3nt: TGTGCCAGCAGCTTGGGATCTTCCTACGAGCAGTACTTC